This entry lists 32 T cell receptor beta chains sequenced from one sample in a study of glioma-infiltrating T cells. Using RNA template, CDR3s of TCR alpha and beta were amplified with iRepertoire arm-PCR. TCRdb reanalysed the multiplex PCR reads using MiXCR and keeps one entry per CDR3 protein. The sample lists more than 300,000 distinct CDR3 sequences; around 45% were seen once. Sequenced material: glioma tissue, nonneoplastic brain tissue, or PBMCs (not recorded which). Receptors originate from a human donor with low-grade glioma or glioblastoma, undergoing nonglioma brain surgery, or in good health (not recorded which).

This clonotype has at least ten counts. This chain links TRBV20-1 with TRBJ2-7; D is perhaps TRBD1 or TRBD2 (5 bases each). Germline CDR1 and CDR2: DFQATT and SNEGSKA (reference sequence). This CDR3 has 13 residues. The germline V and J ends were trimmed by 0 bases and 3 bases, with 9 bases remaining between them. Here the CDR3 reads CSARDREYYEQYF. CDR3 in DNA: TGCAGTGCTAGAGACAGGGAGTACTACGAGCAGTACTTC.

Details on this clonotype: Possible read error: a much larger clone is one base away. The V call is TRBV6-5, the J call TRBJ2-7; D ambiguous. The germline V gene encodes CDR1 MNHEY and CDR2 SVGAGI. CDR3 length equals 15 residues. CDR3 DNA: TGTGCCAGCAGTCATCGATTAGCCCTCGGCTACGAGGAGTACTTC. It specifies CASSHRLALGYEEYF.

This clonotype has a handful of counts. V gene TRBV7-8 combines with J gene TRBJ2-1; 9 positions match TRBD1. Per germline, CDR1 SGHVS and CDR2 FQNEAQ. The CDR3 is 18 amino acids. The V and J ends lost 5 bases and 8 bases, in that order; junction bases with no gene match: 19. The CDR3 sequence is CASSVKGFTGGLWHEQFF. CDR3 DNA sequence: TGTGCCAGCAGCGTAAAGGGTTTTACAGGGGGCCTCTGGCATGAGCAGTTCTTC.

V is TRBV24-1 and J is TRBJ1-1, with 7 nucleotides matching TRBD1. The germline gives CDR1 KGHDR, CDR2 SFDVKD. With 2 bases clipped from V and 6 bases from J, the junction kept 8 bases outside the gene matches. This CDR3 contains 15 residues. CDR3 in amino acids: CATSDSRQGGAEAFF. The CDR3 DNA sequence: TGTGCCACCAGTGATTCAAGACAGGGTGGGGCTGAAGCTTTCTTT.

This clonotype showed up just a few times. CDR3 in amino acids: CASSELSGNSGANVLTF. The CDR3 DNA follows: TGTGCCAGCAGTGAGTTGTCAGGAAACTCTGGGGCCAACGTCCTGACTTTC. The V and J genes are TRBV25-1 and TRBJ2-6; D gene uncertain. Germline loops: CDR1 MGHDK, CDR2 SYGVNS. The CDR3 runs 17 residues. Trimming cost V 3 bases and J 0 bases, with 12 bases left between them.

This clonotype was recorded only once. The CDR3 protein is CASSTLPPGTPRGTEAFF. DNA of the CDR3: TGTGCCAGTAGCACCCTACCACCCGGGACACCGAGGGGGACTGAAGCTTTCTTT. The V and J genes are TRBV19 and TRBJ1-1; possibly TRBD1 for D (6 bases). V was cut by 6 bases and J by 5 bases, with 28 bases left in between. This CDR3 spans 18 amino acids. Germline V gene lookup returns CDR1 LNHDA and CDR2 SQIVND (reference sequence).

This sequence joins TRBV5-1 and TRBJ1-1, with TRBD1 as a possible D gene (5 bases). CDR1 and CDR2 (germline): SGHRS, YFSETQ. V lost 6 bases, J lost 11 bases, and 23 bases lay in between. The CDR3 runs to 14 residues. CDR3 coding DNA: TGCGCCAGCAAGAGAGACAGAGGTGACCCTCGGGCTTTCTTT. Its protein product is CASKRDRGDPRAFF. The entire variable domain, with the rest obtained from reference TRBV5-1 and TRBJ1-1, is as follows: KAGVTQTPRYLIKTRGQQVTLSCSPISGHRSVSWYQQTPGQGLQFLFEYFSETQRNKGNFPGRFSGRQFSNSRSEMNVSTLELGDSALYLCASKRDRGDPRAFFGQGTRLTVV.

With respect to this clonotype: This CDR3 is missing its conserved last phenylalanine or tryptophan, likely due to a read error. The rearrangement joins TRBV28 to TRBJ2-7; possible D gene TRBD1, 6 bases. The CDR3 extends over 15 amino acids. Germline CDR1 is MDHEN and CDR2 is SYDVKM. Trimming cost V 5 bases and J 1 base, with 15 bases left between them. In nucleotides, the CDR3 is TGTGCCAGCAGTCCCCGGACAGTACCTTCCTACGAGCAGTACTCC. It encodes CASSPRTVPSYEQYS.

This clonotype appeared many times. The chain employs TRBV27 and TRBJ1-5; 7 bases are a match to TRBD1. Germline V gene lookup returns CDR1 MNHEY and CDR2 SMNVEV (reference sequence). Unmatched junction bases numbered 5, after V lost 5 bases and J lost 4 bases. The CDR3 loop spans 14 amino acids. The CDR3 loop reads CASSGTGVNQPQHF. The CDR3 DNA reads TGTGCCAGCAGTGGAACAGGGGTTAATCAGCCCCAGCATTTT.

This chain links TRBV28 with TRBJ1-4, with a tentative D call TRBD1 (6 bases). The CDR3 consists of 16 residues. Trimming removed 2 bases at V and 8 bases at J, with 18 bases between. Germline CDR1 MDHEN, CDR2 SYDVKM. The CDR3 sequence is CASSLTGYEGSEKLFF. The CDR3 DNA reads as TGTGCCAGCAGTTTAACAGGGTACGAGGGATCCGAAAAACTGTTTTTT.

The chain uses TRBV28 and TRBJ1-2; no clear D. The germline V gene encodes CDR1 MDHEN and CDR2 SYDVKM. The length of the CDR3 is 12 residues. V was pared by 8 bases and J by 6 bases, with 13 bases between. CDR3 in DNA: TGTGCCAGCGGTAAACACTGGGATGGCTACACCTTC. This codes for CASGKHWDGYTF.

This clonotype appeared many times. The chain uses TRBV20-1 and TRBJ2-7; D is unresolved. The length of the CDR3 is 13 residues. Per the germline V gene, CDR1 is DFQATT and CDR2 is SNEGSKA (reference sequence). The V gene lost 1 base and the J gene lost 4 bases, with 11 bases spanning the gap. DNA for the CDR3: TGCAGTGCTAGAGTTTATAGGGATTACGAGCAGTACTTC. As protein: CSARVYRDYEQYF.

This clonotype has at least ten counts. The chain has TRBV20-1 and TRBJ2-7, with a possible D match to TRBD1 (6 bases). This CDR3 is built from 15 residues. With 6 bases removed from V and 3 bases from J, the gap between germline ends came to 21 bases. Germline CDR1 is DFQATT and CDR2 is SNEGSKA (reference sequence). In DNA, the CDR3 is TGCAGTGCCTATAAATCCGGGACACAGAACTACGAGCAGTACTTC. Translating it yields CSAYKSGTQNYEQYF.

The table lists this clonotype with a few counts. The J gene is TRBJ1-2, the V gene TRBV30, with 8 bases matching TRBD1. This CDR3 spans 12 amino acids. Germline CDR1 GTSNPN, CDR2 SVGIG (reference sequence). V was clipped by 3 bases and J by 9 bases; unmatched bases: 6. This chain's CDR3 is CAWSGQGLSYTF. The CDR3 region has the DNA TGTGCCTGGAGCGGACAGGGATTGAGCTACACCTTC. The whole variable domain, remainder taken from reference TRBV30 and TRBJ1-2, is SQTIHQWPATLVQPVGSPLSLECTVEGTSNPNLYWYRQAAGRGLQLLFYSVGIGQISSEVPQNLSASRPQDRQFILSSKKLLLSDSGFYLCAWSGQGLSYTFGSGTRLTVV.

This clonotype appeared many times. The J gene is TRBJ1-1, the V gene TRBV28; 10 bases are a match to TRBD1. The CDR3 extends over 15 amino acids. CDR1 and CDR2 from the germline V gene are MDHEN and SYDVKM. The ends lost 7 bases at V and 4 bases at J; junction bases unmatched: 9. The CDR3 DNA reads TGTGCCAGCATCCTCCGGACAGGGGGAATCACTGAAGCTTTCTTT. Residues: CASILRTGGITEAFF.

This clonotype occurred many times. The V and J genes are TRBV6-2 or TRBV6-3 and TRBJ2-7; tentatively, D is TRBD2 (5 bases). Trimming removed 5 bases from V and 2 bases from J, with 16 bases in between. The CDR3 runs 15 residues. Germline CDR1 reads MNHEY; CDR2 reads SVGEGT. The CDR3: CASSRGQDLPYEQYF. CDR3 DNA: TGTGCCAGCAGTCGAGGGCAGGACCTCCCCTACGAGCAGTACTTC.

The V and J genes are TRBV6-2 or TRBV6-3 and TRBJ2-7, with D tentatively TRBD1 (6 bases). The germline gives CDR1 MNHEY, CDR2 SVGEGT. The V and J ends lost 4 bases and 5 bases respectively, with 15 bases between them. CDR3 length: 14 amino acids. CDR3 loop: CASSSRGLSDEQYF. The CDR3 DNA reads as TGTGCCAGCAGTTCCAGGGGTTTGTCGGACGAGCAGTACTTC.

Worth noting for this clonotype: With a much larger clone just one base away, this may be a read error. The chain has TRBV10-3 and TRBJ1-2; a possible D gene is TRBD1 (6 bases). Germline V gene sequence: CDR1 ENHRY, CDR2 SYGVKD. The CDR3 is 14 residues long. CDR3 in DNA: TGTGCCATCAGTGAAGACGACAGGCGGGATGGCTACGCCTTC. It codes for CAISEDDRRDGYAF.

There are a few counts of this clonotype. The chain recombines TRBV7-9 with TRBJ2-1; D is perhaps TRBD2 (6 bases). This CDR3 is 16 amino acids long. V dropped 3 bases and J dropped 7 bases, with 19 bases sitting between them. Germline values: CDR1 SEHNR, CDR2 FQNEAQ (reference sequence). CDR3 bases: TGTGCCAGCAGCTTTGTAAGGCGTCGAGGAGGGAATGAGCAGTTCTTC. Amino acids: CASSFVRRRGGNEQFF.

The V and J genes are TRBV27 and TRBJ2-3; D gene ambiguous. The CDR3 loop spans 16 amino acids. The germline gives CDR1 MNHEY, CDR2 SMNVEV (reference sequence). The V end lost 5 bases, the J end lost 2 bases, and 17 bases lay between the germline ends. CDR3 sequence: CASSPARFGITDTQYF. In DNA, the CDR3 is TGTGCCAGCAGTCCCGCCCGGTTCGGAATCACAGATACGCAGTATTTT.

The chain combines TRBV4-3 with TRBJ1-4, with D perhaps TRBD1 (5 bases). Trimming cost V 5 bases and J 4 bases, with 26 bases left between them. This CDR3 is built from 19 residues. Per germline, CDR1 LGHNA and CDR2 YSLEER. Here the CDR3 DNA reads TGCGCCAGCAGCAAAGGGACCGGAGGCGGTGGCATCCTTAATGAAAAACTGTTTTTT. This gives the protein CASSKGTGGGGILNEKLFF.

The chain has TRBV11-2 and TRBJ1-2, with TRBD1 matching over 8 bases. Germline V gives CDR1 SGHAT, CDR2 FQNNGV. The CDR3 is 15 residues long. With V trimmed by 8 bases and J by 1 base, 9 bases remained unmatched. CDR3: CASGKGTGYNYGYTF. In DNA, the CDR3 is TGTGCCAGCGGCAAGGGGACAGGATATAACTATGGCTACACCTTC. Filled out from reference TRBV11-2 and TRBJ1-2, the complete variable domain reads EAGVAQSPRYKIIEKRQSVAFWCNPISGHATLYWYQQILGQGPKLLIQFQNNGVVDDSQLPKDRFSAERLKGVDSTLKIQPAKLEDSAVYLCASGKGTGYNYGYTFGSGTRLTVV.

This clonotype occurred many times. V gene TRBV6-1 combines with J gene TRBJ2-3; D remains unclear. CDR1 and CDR2 (germline): MNHNS, SASEGT. The V and J ends lost 8 bases and 0 bases respectively, with 15 bases between them. CDR3 length: 15 residues. In DNA form, the CDR3 reads TGTGCCAGCTCGAAATCCGTGTCTAGCACAGATACGCAGTATTTT. Its protein is CASSKSVSSTDTQYF.

CDR3 DNA: TGCGCCAGCAGCCAAGATGGAGGCGGTAACACTGAAGCTTTCTTT. This encodes CASSQDGGGNTEAFF. This chain joins TRBV4-3 and TRBJ1-1; D unresolved. The germline CDR1 and CDR2 sequences are LGHNA and YSLEER. There are 15 residues in the CDR3. Trimming pared 0 bases from V and 2 bases from J, leaving 10 bases between.

This clonotype was recorded at least ten times. The rearrangement uses TRBV6-2 or TRBV6-3 and TRBJ1-6, with 9 bases that match TRBD1. V shed 4 bases, J shed 7 bases, and the junction held 8 bases outside the gene matches. The CDR3 is 16 residues long. Germline-derived CDR1 and CDR2 are MNHEY and SVGEGT. CDR3 sequence (DNA): TGTGCCAGCAGTTCCGTGACAGGGGGATGGAATTCACCCCTCCACTTT. Amino acids: CASSSVTGGWNSPLHF.

This rearrangement joins TRBV7-2 to TRBJ2-1, with unresolved D. Germline V gives CDR1 SGHTA, CDR2 FQGNSA. Between the trimmed V and J ends, which lost 3 bases and 7 bases, there was a span of 10 bases. The CDR3 runs to 13 residues. CDR3 amino acids: CASSLNQDNEQFF. Here the CDR3 DNA reads TGTGCCAGCAGCTTGAACCAAGATAATGAGCAGTTCTTC.

This clonotype turned up a few times. The chain employs TRBV27 and TRBJ2-3; 12 positions match TRBD2. After removal of 3 bases from V and 3 bases from J, the junction contained 4 bases not matched to a gene. Germline CDR1 MNHEY, CDR2 SMNVEV (reference sequence). CDR3 length: 16 amino acids. This CDR3 is CASSFRLAGVTDTQYF. The CDR3 DNA is TGTGCCAGCAGTTTCAGACTAGCGGGAGTTACAGATACGCAGTATTTT.

V gene TRBV28 combines with J gene TRBJ1-2; D is unclear. Germline assignment: CDR1 MDHEN and CDR2 SYDVKM. The CDR3 length is 13 residues. V was shortened by 6 bases and J by 0 bases, with 8 bases between the two germline ends. This CDR3 reads CASRYYANYGYTF. Written as DNA, the CDR3 is TGTGCCAGCAGGTACTACGCTAACTATGGCTACACCTTC.

This clonotype has a count of ten or more. The chain combines TRBV27 with TRBJ2-3; D remains unclear. V lost 2 bases, J lost 4 bases, and 7 bases lay in between. Germline values: CDR1 MNHEY, CDR2 SMNVEV (reference sequence). The CDR3 has 13 amino acids. The CDR3 DNA reads TGTGCCAGCAGTTTAAAAAGGGCAGATACGCAGTATTTT. Translated: CASSLKRADTQYF.

In its sample, this clonotype was seen many times. The chain employs TRBV28 and TRBJ2-3; D is unclear. Germline loops: CDR1 MDHEN, CDR2 SYDVKM. The CDR3 has 13 amino acids. Trimming removed 4 bases at V and 2 bases at J, with 7 bases between. The CDR3 sequence: CASSSPSTDTQYF. In DNA form, the CDR3 reads TGTGCCAGCAGTTCTCCCTCCACAGATACGCAGTATTTT.

The J gene is TRBJ2-1, the V gene TRBV3-1; 9 bases are shared with TRBD1. CDR1 and CDR2 from the germline V gene are LGHDT and YNNKEL (reference sequence). CDR3 size: 15 residues. The V and J ends lost 5 bases and 8 bases, in that order; junction bases with no gene match: 10. The CDR3 nucleotides read TGTGCCAGCAGCGATACTAGAACAGGGGGCGATGAGCAGTTCTTC. It specifies CASSDTRTGGDEQFF.

This clonotype was seen at least ten times. The V gene is TRBV4-1, the J gene TRBJ1-1; D is uncertain. CDR1 is MGHRA and CDR2 is YSYEKL in the germline V gene. V lost 1 base to trimming and J lost 0 bases, with 6 bases between them. This CDR3 comprises 14 residues. The CDR3 region is CASSQAQLNTEAFF. The DNA for the CDR3 is TGCGCCAGCAGCCAAGCACAGTTGAACACTGAAGCTTTCTTT.